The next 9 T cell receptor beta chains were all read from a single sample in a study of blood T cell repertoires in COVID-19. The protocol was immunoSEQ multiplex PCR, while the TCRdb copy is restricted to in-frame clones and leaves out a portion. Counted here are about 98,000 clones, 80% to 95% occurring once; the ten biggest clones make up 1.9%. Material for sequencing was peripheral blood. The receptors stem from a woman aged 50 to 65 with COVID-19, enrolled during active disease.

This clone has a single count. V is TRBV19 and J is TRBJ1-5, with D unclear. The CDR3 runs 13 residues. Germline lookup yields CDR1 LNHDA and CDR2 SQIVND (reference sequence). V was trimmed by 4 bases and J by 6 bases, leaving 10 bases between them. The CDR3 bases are TGTGCCAGTAGTACGGTCGGTGGTCAGCCCCAGCATTTT. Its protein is CASSTVGGQPQHF.

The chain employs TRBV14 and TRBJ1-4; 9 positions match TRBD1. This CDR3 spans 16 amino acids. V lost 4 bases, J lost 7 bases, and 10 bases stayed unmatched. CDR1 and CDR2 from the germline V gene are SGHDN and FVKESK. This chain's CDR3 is CASSLYRGRDSEKLFF. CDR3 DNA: TGTGCCAGCAGCCTCTACAGGGGGCGGGACTCTGAAAAACTGTTTTTT. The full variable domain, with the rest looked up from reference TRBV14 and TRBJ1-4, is EAGVTQFPSHSVIEKGQTVTLRCDPISGHDNLYWYRRVMGKEIKFLLHFVKESKQDESGMPNNRFLAERTGGTYSTLKVQPAELEDSGVYFCASSLYRGRDSEKLFFGSGTQLSVL.

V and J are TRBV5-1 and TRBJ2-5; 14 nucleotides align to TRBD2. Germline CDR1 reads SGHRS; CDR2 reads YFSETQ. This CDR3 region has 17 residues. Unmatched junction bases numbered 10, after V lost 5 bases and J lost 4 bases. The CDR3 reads CASSSPTSGGAGETQYF. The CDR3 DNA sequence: TGCGCCAGCAGTTCTCCGACTAGCGGGGGGGCCGGAGAGACCCAGTACTTC.

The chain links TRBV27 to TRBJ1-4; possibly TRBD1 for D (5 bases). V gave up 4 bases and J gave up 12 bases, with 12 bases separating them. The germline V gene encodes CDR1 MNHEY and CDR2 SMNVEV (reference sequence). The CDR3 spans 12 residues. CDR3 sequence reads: CASSSGGVELFF. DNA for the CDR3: TGTGCCAGCAGTTCGGGGGGGGTTGAACTGTTTTTT.

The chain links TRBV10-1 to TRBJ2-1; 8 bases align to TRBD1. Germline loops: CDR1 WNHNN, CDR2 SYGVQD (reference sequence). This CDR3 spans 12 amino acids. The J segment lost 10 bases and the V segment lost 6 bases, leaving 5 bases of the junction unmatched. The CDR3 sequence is CASSGQGWEQFF. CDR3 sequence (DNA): TGCGCCAGCAGCGGACAGGGATGGGAGCAGTTCTTC.

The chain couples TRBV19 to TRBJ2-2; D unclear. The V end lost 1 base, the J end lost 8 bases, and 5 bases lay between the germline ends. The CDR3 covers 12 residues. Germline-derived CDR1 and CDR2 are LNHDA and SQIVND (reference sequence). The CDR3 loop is CASSIARGELFF. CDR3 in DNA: TGTGCCAGTAGTATAGCGCGGGGGGAGCTGTTTTTT.

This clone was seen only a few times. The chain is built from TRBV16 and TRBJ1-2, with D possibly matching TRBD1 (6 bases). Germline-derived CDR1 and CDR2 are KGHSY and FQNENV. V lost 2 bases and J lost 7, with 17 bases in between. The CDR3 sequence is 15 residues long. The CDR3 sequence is CASSQGLQGRGGYTF. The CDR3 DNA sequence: TGTGCCAGCAGCCAAGGATTACAGGGTCGGGGTGGCTACACCTTC.

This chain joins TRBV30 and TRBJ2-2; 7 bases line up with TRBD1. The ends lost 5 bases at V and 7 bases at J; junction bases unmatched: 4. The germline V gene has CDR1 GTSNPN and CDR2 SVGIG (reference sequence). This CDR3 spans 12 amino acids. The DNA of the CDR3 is TGTGCCTGGTCCCAGGGGGACGGGGAGCTGTTTTTT. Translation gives CAWSQGDGELFF. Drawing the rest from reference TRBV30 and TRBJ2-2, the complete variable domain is SQTIHQWPATLVQPVGSPLSLECTVEGTSNPNLYWYRQAAGRGLQLLFYSVGIGQISSEVPQNLSASRPQDRQFILSSKKLLLSDSGFYLCAWSQGDGELFFGEGSRLTVL.

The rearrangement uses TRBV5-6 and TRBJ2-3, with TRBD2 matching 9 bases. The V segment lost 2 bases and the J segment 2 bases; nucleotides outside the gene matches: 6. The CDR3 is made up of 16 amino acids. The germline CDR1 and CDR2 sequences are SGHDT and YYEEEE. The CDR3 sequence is CASSLKAGGYTDTQYF. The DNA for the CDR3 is TGTGCCAGCAGCTTAAAAGCGGGGGGCTACACAGATACGCAGTATTTT. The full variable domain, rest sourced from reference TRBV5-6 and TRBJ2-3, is DAGVTQSPTHLIKTRGQQVTLRCSPKSGHDTVSWYQQALGQGPQFIFQYYEEEERQRGNFPDRFSGHQFPNYSSELNVNALLLGDSALYLCASSLKAGGYTDTQYFGPGTRLTVL.